This T cell receptor beta chain was captured in a study of cytomegalovirus exposure and HLA in healthy donors. Study findings and constraints: What was likely a sequencing artifact was a cluster of highly shared sequence variants.

V was pared by 3 bases and J by 2 bases, with 6 bases between. The CDR3 runs 12 residues. The germline gives CDR1 SGHRS, CDR2 YFSETQ. PCR employed 60 Vbeta and 13 Jbeta primers. The table came from immunoSEQ multiplex PCR; TCRdb's copy has only in-frame clones and leaves some out. The sample shows 140,000 to 150,000 clones, 75% to 90% of them seen only once. A few counts support this clone. The antigen is undetermined. The chain uses TRBV5-1 and TRBJ2-7; D gene ambiguous. The specimen sequenced was PBMCs. The receptor was isolated from a woman in her twenties or thirties in good health and CMV-seronegative. CDR3: CASSSSTYEQYF. The CDR3 DNA follows: TGCGCCAGCAGCTCGTCTACCTACGAGCAGTACTTC.